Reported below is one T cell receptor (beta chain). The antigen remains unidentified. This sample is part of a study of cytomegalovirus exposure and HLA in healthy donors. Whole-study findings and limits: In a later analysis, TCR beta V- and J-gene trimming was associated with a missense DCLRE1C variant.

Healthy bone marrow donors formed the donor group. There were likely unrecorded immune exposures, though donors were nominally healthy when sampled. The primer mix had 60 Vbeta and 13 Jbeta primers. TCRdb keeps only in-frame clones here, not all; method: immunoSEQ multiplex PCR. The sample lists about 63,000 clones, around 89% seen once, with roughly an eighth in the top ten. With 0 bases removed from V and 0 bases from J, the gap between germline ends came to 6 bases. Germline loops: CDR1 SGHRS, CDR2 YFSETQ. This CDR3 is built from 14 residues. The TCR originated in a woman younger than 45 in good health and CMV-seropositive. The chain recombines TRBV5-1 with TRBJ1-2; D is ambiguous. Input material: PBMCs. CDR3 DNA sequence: TGCGCCAGCAGCTTGGACAGAGCTAACTATGGCTACACCTTC. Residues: CASSLDRANYGYTF.